This T cell receptor beta chain was profiled in a study of T-cell reconstitution after alpha-beta-depleted transplantation in children (TCRdb year 2016). The study in broad terms: The study quantitatively tracked T-cell immune reconstitution after TCRalphabeta/CD19-depleted allogeneic hematopoietic cell transplantation in children using TCR repertoire profiling.

The protocol used for the library was PCR. Instrument on record: Illumina HiSeq 2500. Molecular barcoding was employed in the preparation of TCR libraries, with unique molecular identifiers being used to normalize TCRbeta repertoire quantification. TCRdb cleaned the public reads at Q25 with fastp, built clones with MiXCR and kept in-frame beta chains. Each entry is one CDR3 protein sequence, shown with its most common DNA and genes. The sample contains about 400,000 distinct CDR3 sequences, 13% of them found a single time. The top ten clones comprise over 3.5% of the sample. Measured from the cysteine to the phenylalanine, the CDR3 is 13 residues long. The entry retains the CDR3 DNA only, 39 bases that are in frame from base 1. The germline V gene yields SGHTA for CDR1 and FQGNSA for CDR2. The germline V end is reduced by 4 bases and the J end by 3 bases; junction bases left unmatched: 3. As regards this clonotype: Its antigen is currently not known. No much larger clonotype is one base removed from it; base qualities were not supplied.

The sequence joins TRBV7-2 to TRBJ2-7; TRBD1 lines up with 7 middle nucleotides. This TCR was sampled from a human donor who donated a stem cell graft to a child with Fanconi anemia. Sequenced material: PBMCs, taken from the stem cell graft. The sequenced DNA: TGTGCCAGCAGCTCGCGGACAGGCTACGAGCAGTACTTC. It encodes CASSSRTGYEQYF.